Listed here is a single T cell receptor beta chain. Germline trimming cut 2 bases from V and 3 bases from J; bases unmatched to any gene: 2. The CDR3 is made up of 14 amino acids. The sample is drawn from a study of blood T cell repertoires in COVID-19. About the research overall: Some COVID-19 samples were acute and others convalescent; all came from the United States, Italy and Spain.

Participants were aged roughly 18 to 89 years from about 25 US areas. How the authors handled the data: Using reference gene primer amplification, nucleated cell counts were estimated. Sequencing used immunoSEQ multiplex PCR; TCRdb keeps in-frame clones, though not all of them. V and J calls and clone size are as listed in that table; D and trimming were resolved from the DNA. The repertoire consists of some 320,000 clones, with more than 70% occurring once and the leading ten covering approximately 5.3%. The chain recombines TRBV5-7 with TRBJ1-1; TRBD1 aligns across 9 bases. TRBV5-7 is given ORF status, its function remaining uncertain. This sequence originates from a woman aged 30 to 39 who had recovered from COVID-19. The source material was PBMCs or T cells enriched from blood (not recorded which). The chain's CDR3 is CASSFGTGHTEAFF. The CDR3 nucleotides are TGTGCCAGCAGCTTTGGGACAGGGCACACTGAAGCTTTCTTT.